The 18 T cell receptor beta chains listed next were all sequenced from one sample in a study of beta chain features in type 1 diabetes. General observations from the study: TCRB CDR3s were moderately but significantly shorter in Type 1 diabetes patients in all four CD4+ subsets.

What was sequenced were expressed TCRB transcripts, since all of the isolated RNA had been reverse transcribed. TCRdb's copy holds only in-frame clones and misses some; the assay was immunoSEQ multiplex PCR. This sample has around 340,000 clones, with around 9% found just once. Their target antigens are unknown. Sequencing was performed on central memory CD4+ T cells from blood. These receptors all come from a man younger than 45 with type 1 diabetes.

The V gene is TRBV7-9, the J gene TRBJ1-2; D unresolved. The CDR3 runs to 15 residues. CDR1 SEHNR and CDR2 FQNEAQ come from the germline V gene (reference sequence). The V gene lost 2 bases and the J gene lost 0 bases, with 10 bases spanning the gap. DNA of the CDR3: TGTGCCAGCAGCTTAAATTCTCAGGCTAACTATGGCTACACCTTC. This encodes CASSLNSQANYGYTF.

This chain links TRBV11-2 with TRBJ2-3, with D perhaps TRBD2 (6 bases). The CDR3 loop spans 15 amino acids. Germline loops: CDR1 SGHAT, CDR2 FQNNGV. The ends were cut back, 0 bases at V and 3 bases at J, with 10 bases in the middle. The CDR3 region has the DNA TGTGCCAGCAGCTTAGATATTAGCGGTACAGATACGCAGTATTTT. Its protein product is CASSLDISGTDTQYF.

This clone was counted many times. This rearrangement joins TRBV28 to TRBJ2-2; TRBD2 matches at 7 bases. The CDR3 is 15 amino acids. After removal of 7 bases from V and 1 base from J, the junction contained 6 bases not matched to a gene. Germline V gene sequence: CDR1 MDHEN, CDR2 SYDVKM. The CDR3 coding sequence is TGTGCCAGCACCCACGGGGGGATGAACACCGGGGAGCTGTTTTTT. It specifies CASTHGGMNTGELFF.

This chain uses TRBV5-1 with TRBJ1-6; D remains ambiguous. V was shortened by 0 bases and J by 8 bases, with 18 bases between the two germline ends. This CDR3 is 17 amino acids long. Germline CDR1 is SGHRS and CDR2 is YFSETQ. This CDR3 reads CASSLGAAGILHSPLHF. CDR3 coding DNA: TGCGCCAGCAGCTTGGGGGCTGCGGGGATTTTACATTCACCCCTCCACTTT.

The chain combines TRBV7-9 with TRBJ1-5; 8 positions match TRBD1. This CDR3 is 16 amino acids long. The V segment lost 5 bases and the J segment 2 bases; nucleotides outside the gene matches: 8. The germline CDR1 and CDR2 sequences are SEHNR and FQNEAQ (reference sequence). This chain's CDR3 is CASSTGQGGGNQPQHF. CDR3 sequence (DNA): TGTGCCAGCAGCACCGGACAGGGCGGAGGCAATCAGCCCCAGCATTTT.

This clone came up a few times. This chain uses TRBV5-1 with TRBJ2-2; no clear D. Germline V gives CDR1 SGHRS, CDR2 YFSETQ. Trimming stripped 1 base from V and 4 bases from J, with 14 bases between. This CDR3 comprises 16 residues. In DNA form, the CDR3 reads TGCGCCAGCAGCTTGCGGCTCCCCGAAACCACCGGGGAGCTGTTTTTT. It translates to CASSLRLPETTGELFF.

This clone occurred a few times. The CDR3 protein is CASSPSTTSVGTQYF. The DNA for the CDR3 is TGTGCCAGCAGTCCTTCCACGACTAGCGTTGGGACCCAGTACTTC. This chain connects TRBV6-5 to TRBJ2-5, with 8 bases identical to TRBD2. The length of the CDR3 is 15 residues. V trimming: 5 bases; J trimming: 7 bases; junction bases outside the gene matches: 12. Germline CDR1 reads MNHEY; CDR2 reads SVGAGI.

The chain employs TRBV4-2 and TRBJ2-3; TRBD2 agrees at 9 bases. The germline gives CDR1 LGHNA, CDR2 YNFKEQ. The junction had 6 bases not matched to a gene; V was cut back by 4 bases and J by 4 bases. The CDR3 length is 15 residues. The CDR3 is CASSPSGTAADTQYF. CDR3 DNA: TGTGCCAGCAGCCCTAGCGGGACAGCTGCAGATACGCAGTATTTT.

The rearrangement links TRBV6-5 to TRBJ2-2; 9 nucleotides align to TRBD1. Losses at the gene ends were 6 bases for V and 7 bases for J; bases not matched to a gene: 3. The CDR3 is 13 residues long. Germline V CDR1 and CDR2: MNHEY, SVGAGI. CDR3: CASRGQGNGELFF. The CDR3 DNA sequence: TGTGCCAGCAGGGGACAGGGAAACGGGGAGCTGTTTTTT.

The chain has TRBV5-6 and TRBJ1-2, with 10 bases aligning to TRBD1. CDR1 is SGHDT and CDR2 is YYEEEE in the germline V gene. This CDR3 region has 12 residues. J lost 7 bases, V lost 4 bases, and 1 base had no gene match. The CDR3 DNA sequence: TGTGCCAGCAGCAGGGACAGGGGTGGCTACACCTTC. It is translated as CASSRDRGGYTF.

On this clone itself: Lacking the conserved final phenylalanine or tryptophan, this CDR3 likely reflects a read error. It is unclear where the CDR3 begins or ends on the DNA, so no DNA is shown, and the CDR3 is as TCRdb lists it. This chain joins TRBV6-6 and TRBJ1-1; the D call of TRBD1 is as the table states it, not checked on the DNA. CDR1 is MNHNY and CDR2 is SVGAGI in the germline V gene (reference sequence). Ends included, the CDR3 has 11 residues. The CDR3: CASSYADRAFI.

This rearrangement joins TRBV5-1 to TRBJ1-2; TRBD1 matches at 9 bases. V shed 5 bases, J shed 6 bases, and the junction held 5 bases outside the gene matches. The germline V gene has CDR1 SGHRS and CDR2 YFSETQ. CDR3 length: 13 amino acids. The CDR3 DNA reads as TGCGCCAGCAGATCCGGGACAGGGAATGGCTACACCTTC. Translated: CASRSGTGNGYTF.

The gene calls are TRBV9 and TRBJ1-3; D remains ambiguous. The CDR3 is 12 residues long. Germline assignment: CDR1 SGDLS and CDR2 YYNGEE. Trimming took 5 bases from V and 1 from J, leaving 4 bases between them. As DNA, the CDR3 is TGTGCCAGCAGAGGGTCTGGAAACACCATATATTTT. Protein: CASRGSGNTIYF.

This clone turned up a few times. J is TRBJ2-5 and V is TRBV7-2; TRBD2 matches at 10 bases. CDR1 and CDR2 from the germline V gene are SGHTA and FQGNSA. This CDR3 has 16 amino acids. The J segment lost 6 bases and the V segment lost 1 base, leaving 8 bases of the junction unmatched. The CDR3 DNA reads as TGTGCCAGCAGCTTAGACGGTGGACTAGCGGCGCAGACCCAGTACTTC. Translated, it gives CASSLDGGLAAQTQYF.

The V and J genes are TRBV25-1 and TRBJ2-4; 7 bases match TRBD1. The V segment lost 4 bases and the J segment 9 bases; nucleotides outside the gene matches: 9. The CDR3 runs 14 residues. Germline V gives CDR1 MGHDK, CDR2 SYGVNS. The CDR3: CASSGSGTATIQYF. CDR3 in DNA: TGTGCCAGCAGTGGCTCCGGGACAGCCACCATTCAGTACTTC. The full variable domain, in which reference TRBV25-1 and TRBJ2-4 provide the parts outside the CDR3, is EADIYQTPRYLVIGTGKKITLECSQTMGHDKMYWYQQDPGMELHLIHYSYGVNSTEKGDLSSESTVSRIRTEHFPLTLESARPSHTSQYLCASSGSGTATIQYFGAGTRLSVL.

This clone was found many times. The genes are TRBV9 and TRBJ2-3; 10 positions match TRBD1. V lost 3 bases to trimming and J lost 0 bases; unmatched junction nucleotides: 10. The length of the CDR3 is 18 residues. From germline, CDR1 is SGDLS and CDR2 YYNGEE. CDR3 sequence reads: CASSERQGQGWSTDTQYF. As DNA, the CDR3 is TGTGCCAGCAGCGAGAGGCAGGGACAGGGGTGGAGCACAGATACGCAGTATTTT. Supplemented by reference TRBV9 and TRBJ2-3, the full variable domain reads DSGVTQTPKHLITATGQRVTLRCSPRSGDLSVYWYQQSLDQGLQFLIQYYNGEERAKGNILERFSAQQFPDLHSELNLSSLELGDSALYFCASSERQGQGWSTDTQYFGPGTRLTVL.

This clone was counted at least ten times. This chain links TRBV29-1 with TRBJ2-4, with D possibly called TRBD1 or TRBD2 (5 bases each). The germline gives CDR1 SQVTM, CDR2 ANQGSEA. Trimming shortened V by 7 bases and J by 16 bases, and 23 bases separated the two germline ends. CDR3 size: 12 residues. The CDR3: CSAGTGGGALYF. The DNA of the CDR3 is TGCAGCGCTGGGACCGGCGGTGGTGCCCTTTACTTC.

There are a few counts of this clone. This rearrangement joins TRBV7-2 to TRBJ2-3, with 13 bases that match TRBD2. Losses at the gene ends were 6 bases for V and 5 bases for J; bases not matched to a gene: 5. The CDR3 length is 15 residues. Germline lookup yields CDR1 SGHTA and CDR2 FQGNSA. The CDR3: CASRPGLAGKDTQYF. For the CDR3, the DNA is TGTGCCAGCAGACCGGGACTAGCGGGGAAAGATACGCAGTATTTT.